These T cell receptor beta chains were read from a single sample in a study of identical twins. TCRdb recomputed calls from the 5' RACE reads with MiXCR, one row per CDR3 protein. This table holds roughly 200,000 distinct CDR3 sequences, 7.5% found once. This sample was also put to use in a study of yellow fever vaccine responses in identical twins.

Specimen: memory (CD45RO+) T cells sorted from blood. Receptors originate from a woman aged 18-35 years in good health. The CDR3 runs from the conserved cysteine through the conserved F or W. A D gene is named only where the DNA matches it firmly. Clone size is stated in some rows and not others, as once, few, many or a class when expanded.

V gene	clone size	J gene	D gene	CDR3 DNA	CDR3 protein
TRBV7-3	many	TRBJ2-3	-	TGTGCCAGCAGCTTACTTGGGCCTACAGATACGCAGTATTTT	CASSLLGPTDTQYF
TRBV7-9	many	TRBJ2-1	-	TGTGCCAGCAGCTTAGCGGAAGGACGTAAGCAGTTCTTC	CASSLAEGRKQFF
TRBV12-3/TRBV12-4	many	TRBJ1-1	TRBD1	TGTGCCAGCAGCTTACAGGGGCCGGACGCTGAAGCTTTCTTT	CASSLQGPDAEAFF
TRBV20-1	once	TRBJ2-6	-	TGCTGTGCTAGATCCGGATTGATATCTGGGGCCAACGTCCTGACTTTC	CCARSGLISGANVLTF
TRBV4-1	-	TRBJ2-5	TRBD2	TGCGCCAGCAGCCAAGAATCTAGCGGGAGTAGGGGAGAGACCCAGTACTTC	CASSQESSGSRGETQYF
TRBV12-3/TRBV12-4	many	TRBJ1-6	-	TGTGCCAGCAGTTTAATGACAGCTAATTCACCCCTCCACTTT	CASSLMTANSPLHF
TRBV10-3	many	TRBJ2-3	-	TGTGCCATCAGTGGAGGGACCGCAGATACGCAGTATTTT	CAISGGTADTQYF
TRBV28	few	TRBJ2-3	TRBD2	TGTGCCAGCAGTTTGGAGGTTAGCGGGGGGGTGGCAGATACGCAGTATTTT	CASSLEVSGGVADTQYF
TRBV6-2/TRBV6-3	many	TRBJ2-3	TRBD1	TGTGCCAGCAGAGAGGACAGGGCAGATACGCAGTATTTT	CASREDRADTQYF
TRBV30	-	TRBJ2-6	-	TGTGCCTGGAGTGTTGGAGGGGCTGCTGGGGCCAACGTCCTGACTTTC	CAWSVGGAAGANVLTF
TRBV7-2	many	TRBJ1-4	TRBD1	TGTGCCAGCAGCTTAGTTGGGGGGACAGCAACTAATGAAAAACTGTTTTTT	CASSLVGGTATNEKLFF
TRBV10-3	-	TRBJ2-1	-	TGTGCCATCAGTGAGTCGAAAGGGCTTGGCAGGGAGAGGGCGAATGAGCAGTTCTTC	CAISESKGLGRERANEQFF
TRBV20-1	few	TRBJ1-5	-	TGCAGTGCTAAGGATCCCTCGACAGGATTAAGCAATCAGCCCCAGCATTTT	CSAKDPSTGLSNQPQHF
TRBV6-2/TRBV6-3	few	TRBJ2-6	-	TGTGCCAGCAGGCCCGTAGGAGTGTCTGGGGCCAACGTCCTGACTTTC	CASRPVGVSGANVLTF
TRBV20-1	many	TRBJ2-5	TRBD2	TGCAGTGCCCGCGGGGGGACCTTTGGGGAGACCCAGTACTTC	CSARGGTFGETQYF
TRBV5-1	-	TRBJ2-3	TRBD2	TGCGCCAGCATGCCTGCGGGGGGCTCATCCCCAGATACGCAGTATTTT	CASMPAGGSSPDTQYF
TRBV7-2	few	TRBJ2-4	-	TGTGCCAGCAGCTTAGACTTAATAGCCAAAAACATTCAGTACTTC	CASSLDLIAKNIQYF
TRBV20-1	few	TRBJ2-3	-	TGCAGTGCAACCAGGGCAGATACGCAGTATTTT	CSATRADTQYF
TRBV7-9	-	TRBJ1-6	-	TGTGCCAGCACCAATGGGGGGGGGGATTCACCCCTCCACTTT	CASTNGGGDSPLHF
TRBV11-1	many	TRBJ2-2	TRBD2	TGTGCCAGCAGCCCCAAGCGGGAGAAGGCCGGGGAGCTGTTTTTT	CASSPKREKAGELFF
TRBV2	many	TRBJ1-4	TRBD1	TGTGCCAGCGGGACAGGAAACATACCGGGGGAAAAACTGTTTTTT	CASGTGNIPGEKLFF
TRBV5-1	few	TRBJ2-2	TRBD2	TGCGCCAGCAGCTCAGCGGGAGTGGAGACGGGGAAGCTGTTTTTT	CASSSAGVETGKLFF
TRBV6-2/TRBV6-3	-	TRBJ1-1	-	TGTGCCAGCAGTTCAAACAGGGTGAACACTGAAGCTTTCTTT	CASSSNRVNTEAFF
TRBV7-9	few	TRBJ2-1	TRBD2	TGTGCCAGCAGCTTAGTTGCGGGGGTGAGTCTTGGTGAGCAGTTCTTC	CASSLVAGVSLGEQFF
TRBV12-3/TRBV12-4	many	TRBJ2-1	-	TGTGCCAGCAGTTTTGGAGATGATCGAAATGAGCAGTTCTTC	CASSFGDDRNEQFF
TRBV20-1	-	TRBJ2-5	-	TGCAGTGCGCGCCCGGGCGCGGGGTCCTCGACCCAGTACTTC	CSARPGAGSSTQYF
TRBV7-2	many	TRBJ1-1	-	TGTGCCAGCAGCTTAGAGGGGCGGCGAGGGGGCACTGAAGCTTTCTTT	CASSLEGRRGGTEAFF
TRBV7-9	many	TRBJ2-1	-	TGTGCCAGCAGCCTTACACACAATGAGCAGTTCTTC	CASSLTHNEQFF
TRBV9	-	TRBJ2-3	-	TGTGCCAGCAGCGTGCGTCGTTTGAGGGATACGCAGTATTTT	CASSVRRLRDTQYF
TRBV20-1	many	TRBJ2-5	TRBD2	TGCAGTGCTAGTGCTAGCGGGAGATTTGAGGAGACCCAGTACTTC	CSASASGRFEETQYF
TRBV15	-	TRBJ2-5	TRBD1	TGTGCCACCAGCAGAGGAAGAACAGGGGGAGGAGAGACCCAGTACTTC	CATSRGRTGGGETQYF
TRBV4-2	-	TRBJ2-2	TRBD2	TGTGCCAGCAGCCAAGCCTCGTCAGCGGGGGGAGCCGGGGAGCTGTTTTTT	CASSQASSAGGAGELFF
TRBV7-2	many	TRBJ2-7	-	TGTGCCAGCAGCCTAAAAGCAGACAGGTTCGAGCAGTACTTC	CASSLKADRFEQYF
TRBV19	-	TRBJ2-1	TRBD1	TGTGCCAGTAGTAGAAGGACAGGGTACAATGAGCAGTTCTTC	CASSRRTGYNEQFF
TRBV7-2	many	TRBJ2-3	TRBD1	TGTGCCAGCAGCCTTCGGACAGGGATAGATACGCAGTATTTT	CASSLRTGIDTQYF
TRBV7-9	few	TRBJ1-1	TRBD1	TGTGCCAGCAGCTCCCACCGGGACAGGGTTGGTACTGAAGCTTTCTTT	CASSSHRDRVGTEAFF
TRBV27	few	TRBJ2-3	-	TGTGCCAGCACTGTTAGATCCTTCAAGGGCGGGGTTAAAACAGATACGCAGTATTTT	CASTVRSFKGGVKTDTQYF
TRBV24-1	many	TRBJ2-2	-	TGTGCCACCAGTGGGCCAGCGGAGAAAAACACCGGGGAGCTGTTTTTT	CATSGPAEKNTGELFF
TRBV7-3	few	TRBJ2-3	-	TGTGCCAGCAGCTTAACTGGACGGGGCACAGATACGCAGTATTTT	CASSLTGRGTDTQYF
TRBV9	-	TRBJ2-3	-	TGTGCCAGCAGCGTAGTACGGGAGAACTATACGCAGTATTTT	CASSVVRENYTQYF
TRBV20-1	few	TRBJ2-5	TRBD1	TGCAGTGCGGACCCGGACAGGGGGCTAGAGACCCAGTACTTC	CSADPDRGLETQYF
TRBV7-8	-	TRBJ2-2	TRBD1	TGTGCCAGCAGATACAGGGGGCGAACCGGGGAGCTGTTTTTT	CASRYRGRTGELFF
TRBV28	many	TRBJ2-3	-	TGTGCCAGCAGCCACTACTTGCCGACCGGGTCTAGCACAGATACGCAGTATTTT	CASSHYLPTGSSTDTQYF
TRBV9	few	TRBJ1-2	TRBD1	TGTGCCAGCAGCGTAAAGGAAGGGGGCAACTATGGCTACACCTTC	CASSVKEGGNYGYTF
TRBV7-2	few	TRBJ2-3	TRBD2	TGTGCCAGCAGCCCGCGGGAGGTTAGGTCAGATACGCAGTATTTT	CASSPREVRSDTQYF